This T cell receptor (beta chain) was sequenced in a study of blood T cell repertoires in COVID-19. For the study at large: Samples representing acute and convalescent COVID-19 were sourced from the United States, Italy and Spain. Sources were T cells, B-cell-depleted T cells, or PBMCs; the material itself was cDNA or gDNA.

Methods used by the authors: Amplification from reference gene primers served as the basis for estimated nucleated cell counts. Profiling relied on immunoSEQ multiplex PCR, and the TCRdb table lists in-frame clones only, not all of them. Clonal size and the V and J genes are those of that table, whereas D and trimming came from the DNA. This sample has 250,000 or so clones, with roughly four fifths found just once. V lost 0 bases and J 5 bases, leaving 19 bases between the germline ends. This CDR3 region has 17 residues. CDR1 LGHDT and CDR2 YNNKEL come from the germline V gene (reference sequence). Participants classified as exposed had met a COVID-19 case within 2 weeks before study entry.

The rearrangement uses TRBV3-1 (or the pseudogene TRBV3-2) and TRBJ1-1, with D possibly being TRBD1 (6 bases). The clonotype comes from a woman aged 40 to 49 who had been exposed to COVID-19. Sequencing was performed on PBMCs or T cells enriched from blood (not recorded which). CDR3 region: CASSQETLTGSGTEAFF. The DNA of the CDR3 is TGTGCCAGCAGCCAAGAGACCTTGACAGGTTCCGGAACTGAAGCTTTCTTT.